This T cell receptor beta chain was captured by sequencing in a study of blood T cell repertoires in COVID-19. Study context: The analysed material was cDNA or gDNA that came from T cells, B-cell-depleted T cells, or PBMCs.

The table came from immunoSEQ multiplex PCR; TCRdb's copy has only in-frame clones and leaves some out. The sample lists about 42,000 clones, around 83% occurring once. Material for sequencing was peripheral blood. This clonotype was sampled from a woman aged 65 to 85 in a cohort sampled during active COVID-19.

DNA for the CDR3: TGTGCCAGTACCCACTTGGGAGCTGGTAGCAATCAGCCCCAGCATTTT. Residues: CASTHLGAGSNQPQHF. This chain uses TRBV19 with TRBJ1-5; no firm D call. V lost 7 bases, J lost 0 bases, and 16 bases lay in between. Germline V gene lookup returns CDR1 LNHDA and CDR2 SQIVND (reference sequence). This CDR3 spans 16 amino acids.